The source of this TCR beta chain is a study of blood T cell repertoires in COVID-19 (dated by TCRdb to about 2020). Turning to the overall study: Samples covering the acute and convalescent phases of COVID-19 were provided by collaborators in the United States, Italy and Spain. A freely available public database, intended as a resource for researchers studying the immune response to SARS-CoV-2, is where the repertoires were released. The dataset comprised deeply sampled blood TCRbeta repertoires from subjects exposed to, actively infected with, or recovered from COVID-19. Sample metadata almost always included a de-identified subject ID, COVID-19 status, age in years and sex. The samples were drawn from the first 160 participants of the ongoing ImmuneRACE study and from 950 to 1,500 subjects provided by 6 global collaborators. Where HLA class I and class II types were available, the types were taken from metadata supplied by the sample provider, not from assay-based typing. The material from the prospective study consisted of cDNA or gDNA derived from T cells, B-cell-depleted T cells, or PBMCs. The paper as a whole reports these results and caveats: The amount of clinical and demographic metadata varied by source and participant and was provided uncurated.

This clone was seen a handful of times. The target of this receptor is not known. One base away there is no much larger clone; base qualities are not given. TCRbeta CDR3 regions were amplified from genomic DNA using the immunoSEQ Assay, a bias-controlled multiplex PCR. The authors processed their data as follows. The number of nucleated cells in each sample was estimated by amplification of reference gene primers within the assay. To quantify the absolute abundance of each unique TCRbeta CDR3 rearrangement, sequence reads were collapsed and filtered. For each sample, productive Simpson clonality was calculated as the square root of Simpson's diversity index across productive rearrangements. The immuneACCESS repertoire file appears here via TCRdb, limited to in-frame rearrangements. These files lack a portion of the clones; in checked studies, under half of the deficit traces to unresolved V genes, and the cause of the others is not known. The V and J calls and clone size come from that table; D and trimming were worked out from the DNA. Here the sample has 90,000 to 100,000 clones; around 85% occur a single time. Of the sample, about 4.4% falls within the top ten clones.

Collaborating institutions collected whole blood in K2EDTA tubes following their own protocols. Collaborator samples were shipped for TCRbeta analysis as frozen whole blood, isolated PBMCs, or DNA extracted from either sample type. Trimmed from V: 0 bases; trimmed from J: 1 base; junction bases lacking a gene match: 5. From the cysteine up to the phenylalanine, the CDR3 has a length of 19 residues. The retained sequence is limited to the CDR3, 57 bases, with the frame set at the first base. Via the germline V gene, CDR1 is MDHEN and CDR2 SYDVKM. The chain joins TRBV28 to TRBJ2-2, with TRBD2 identical over 13 junction bases. This TCR was recovered from a man aged 60 to 69 with acute or convalescent COVID-19. What was sequenced was peripheral blood. Read as DNA, the sequence is TGTGCCAGCAGTTTATGGGGGACTAGCGGGAATAAGAACACCGGGGAGCTGTTTTTT. Translated, it gives CASSLWGTSGNKNTGELFF.